This TCR beta chain is from a study of T cell responses to AZD1222 COVID-19 vaccine. Relative to its sample, this clone is medium-sized. Its antigen is not identified. Profiling relied on immunoSEQ multiplex PCR, and the TCRdb table lists in-frame clones only, not all of them. This sample has around 100,000 clones, with roughly nine tenths found just once. The study's findings and limits: Unmutated variant regions are reportedly the target of nearly half of TCRs that are spike-specific. Dominant CD4 TCR responses targeted spike regions 160-218 and 743-854.

The input for sequencing was peripheral blood, taken 28 days after the second AZD1222 dose. This sequence was found in an adult who received the AZD1222 COVID-19 vaccine.

The chain's CDR3 is CSVVGGGRDDKNIQYF. As DNA, the CDR3 is TGCAGCGTTGTTGGAGGGGGCAGGGACGACAAAAACATTCAGTACTTC. This chain joins TRBV29-1 and TRBJ2-4; D possibly corresponds to TRBD1 (7 bases). The CDR3 covers 16 residues. Germline V CDR1 and CDR2: SQVTM, ANQGSEA. Trimming took off 4 bases at V and 3 bases at J, with 19 bases between the two ends.